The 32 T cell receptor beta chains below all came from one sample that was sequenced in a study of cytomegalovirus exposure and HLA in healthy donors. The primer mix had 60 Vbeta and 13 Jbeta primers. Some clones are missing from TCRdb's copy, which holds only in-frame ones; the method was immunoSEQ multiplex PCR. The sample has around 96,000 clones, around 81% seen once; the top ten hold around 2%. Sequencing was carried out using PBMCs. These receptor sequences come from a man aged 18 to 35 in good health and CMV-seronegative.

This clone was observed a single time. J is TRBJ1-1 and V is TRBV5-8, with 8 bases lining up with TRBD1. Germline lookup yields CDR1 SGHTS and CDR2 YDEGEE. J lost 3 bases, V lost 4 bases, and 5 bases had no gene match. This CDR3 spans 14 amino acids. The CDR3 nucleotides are TGTGCCAGCAGCGAGGGACAGGCGGACACTGAAGCTTTCTTT. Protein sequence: CASSEGQADTEAFF.

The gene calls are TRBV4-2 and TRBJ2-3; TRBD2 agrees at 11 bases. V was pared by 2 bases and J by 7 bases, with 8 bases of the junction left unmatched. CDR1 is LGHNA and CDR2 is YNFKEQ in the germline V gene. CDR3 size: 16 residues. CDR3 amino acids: CASSQRNSGGAYTQYF. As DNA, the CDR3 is TGTGCCAGCAGCCAACGTAATAGCGGGGGGGCGTATACGCAGTATTTT.

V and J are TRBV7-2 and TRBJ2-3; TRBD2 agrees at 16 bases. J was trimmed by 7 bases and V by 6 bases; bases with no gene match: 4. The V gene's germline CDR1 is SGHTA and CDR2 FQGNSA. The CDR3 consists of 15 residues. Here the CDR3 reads CASRGLAGGTYTQYF. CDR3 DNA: TGTGCCAGCAGGGGACTAGCGGGGGGGACTTATACGCAGTATTTT.

CDR3 sequence reads: CASSLSLAGATTDTQYF. CDR3 DNA: TGTGCCAGCAGCCTATCCTTAGCGGGGGCCACCACAGATACGCAGTATTTT. J is TRBJ2-3 and V is TRBV13, with 9 bases identical to TRBD2. Trimming cost V 5 bases and J 2 bases; bases outside gene matches: 11. The CDR3 spans 17 residues. Germline values: CDR1 PRHDT, CDR2 FYEKMQ (reference sequence).

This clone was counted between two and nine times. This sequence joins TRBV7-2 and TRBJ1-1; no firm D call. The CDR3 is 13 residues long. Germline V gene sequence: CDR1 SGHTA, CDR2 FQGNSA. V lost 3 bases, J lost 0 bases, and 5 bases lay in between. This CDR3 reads CASSFNMNTEAFF. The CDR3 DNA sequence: TGTGCCAGCAGCTTTAACATGAACACTGAAGCTTTCTTT.

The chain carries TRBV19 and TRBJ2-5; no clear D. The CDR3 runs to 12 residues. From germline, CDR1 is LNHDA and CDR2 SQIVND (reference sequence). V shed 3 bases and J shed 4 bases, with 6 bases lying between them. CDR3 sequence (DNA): TGTGCCAGTAGTATGGTCGGAGAGACCCAGTACTTC. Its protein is CASSMVGETQYF.

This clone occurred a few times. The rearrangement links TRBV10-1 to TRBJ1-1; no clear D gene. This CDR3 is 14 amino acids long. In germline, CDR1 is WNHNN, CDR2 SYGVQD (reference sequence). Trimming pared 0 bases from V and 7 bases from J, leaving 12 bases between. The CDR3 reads CASSESSSAGEAFF. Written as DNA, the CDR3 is TGCGCCAGCAGTGAGTCATCCTCGGCAGGTGAAGCTTTCTTT.

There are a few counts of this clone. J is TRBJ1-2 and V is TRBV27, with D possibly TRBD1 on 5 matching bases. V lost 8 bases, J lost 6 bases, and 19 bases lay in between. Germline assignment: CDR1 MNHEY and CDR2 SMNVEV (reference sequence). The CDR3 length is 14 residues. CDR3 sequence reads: CASCSQPGINGYTF. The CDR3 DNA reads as TGTGCCAGCTGTTCCCAGCCAGGGATAAATGGCTACACCTTC.

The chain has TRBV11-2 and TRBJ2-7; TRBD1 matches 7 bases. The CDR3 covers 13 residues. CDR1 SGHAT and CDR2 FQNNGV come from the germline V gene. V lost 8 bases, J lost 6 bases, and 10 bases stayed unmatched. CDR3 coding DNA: TGTGCCAGCCTTCTGGGACAGATCGGCGAGCAGTACTTC. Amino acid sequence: CASLLGQIGEQYF.

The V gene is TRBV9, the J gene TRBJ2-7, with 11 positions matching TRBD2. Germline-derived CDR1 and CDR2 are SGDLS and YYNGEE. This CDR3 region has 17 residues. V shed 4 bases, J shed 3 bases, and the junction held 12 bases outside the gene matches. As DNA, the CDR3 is TGTGCCAGCAGCTCCGGGACTAGCGGCGCCAAGGACTACGAGCAGTACTTC. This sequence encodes CASSSGTSGAKDYEQYF.

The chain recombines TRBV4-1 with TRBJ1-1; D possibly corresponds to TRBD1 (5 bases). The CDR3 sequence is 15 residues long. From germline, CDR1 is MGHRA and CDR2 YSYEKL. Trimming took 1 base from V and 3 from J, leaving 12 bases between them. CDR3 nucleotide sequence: TGCGCCAGCAGCCAAGGCCGGGGGAGGGACACTGAAGCTTTCTTT. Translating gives CASSQGRGRDTEAFF.

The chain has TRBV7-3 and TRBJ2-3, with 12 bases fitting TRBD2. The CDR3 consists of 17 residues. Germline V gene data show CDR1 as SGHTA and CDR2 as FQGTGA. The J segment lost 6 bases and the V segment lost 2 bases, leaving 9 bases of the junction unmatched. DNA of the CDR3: TGTGCCAGCAGCTTAGGGCTAGCGGGGGGGCCAGGGGATACGCAGTATTTT. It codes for CASSLGLAGGPGDTQYF.

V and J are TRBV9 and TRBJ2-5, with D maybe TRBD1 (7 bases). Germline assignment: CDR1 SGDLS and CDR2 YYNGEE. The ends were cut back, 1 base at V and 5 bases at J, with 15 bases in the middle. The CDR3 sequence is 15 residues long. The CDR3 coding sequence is TGTGCCAGCAGCGTAAGCCAGGGGGGATCGGAGACCCAGTACTTC. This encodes CASSVSQGGSETQYF.

The CDR3 nucleotides are TGTGCCAGTAGTATCGGAACAGGGGGTAGTTACGAGCAGTACTTC. Its protein product is CASSIGTGGSYEQYF. The V and J genes are TRBV19 and TRBJ2-7, with 8 bases that match TRBD1. The CDR3 length is 15 residues. Trimming removed 3 bases from V and 4 bases from J; junction bases left unmatched: 8. CDR1 and CDR2 from the germline V gene are LNHDA and SQIVND (reference sequence).

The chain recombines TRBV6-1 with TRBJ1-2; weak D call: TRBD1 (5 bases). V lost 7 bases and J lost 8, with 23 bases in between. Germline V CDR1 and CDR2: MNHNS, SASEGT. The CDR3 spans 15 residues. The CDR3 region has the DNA TGTGCCAGCACCTACGCGGGGGGTATGGTGGGGGGCTACACCTTC. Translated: CASTYAGGMVGGYTF.

The CDR3 sequence is CASSFDRGRSNEKLFF. CDR3 sequence (DNA): TGCGCCAGCAGCTTTGACAGGGGTCGGTCGAATGAAAAACTGTTTTTT. The rearrangement joins TRBV5-1 to TRBJ1-4, with TRBD1 matching 8 bases. The CDR3 totals 16 residues. Germline lookup yields CDR1 SGHRS and CDR2 YFSETQ. V lost 2 bases to trimming and J lost 5 bases; unmatched junction nucleotides: 8.

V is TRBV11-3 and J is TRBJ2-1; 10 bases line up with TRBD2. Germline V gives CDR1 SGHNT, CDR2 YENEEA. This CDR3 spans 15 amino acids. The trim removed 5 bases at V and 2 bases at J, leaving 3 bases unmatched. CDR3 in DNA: TGTGCCAGCAGCCCCAGCGGGGGGGCCTACAATGAGCAGTTCTTC. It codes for CASSPSGGAYNEQFF.

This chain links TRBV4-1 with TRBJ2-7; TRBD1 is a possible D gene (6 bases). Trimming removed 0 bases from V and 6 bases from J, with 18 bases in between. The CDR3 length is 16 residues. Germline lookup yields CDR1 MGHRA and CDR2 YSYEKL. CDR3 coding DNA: TGCGCCAGCAGCCAAGATCGGGGCAGGGTAGGGGGCGAGCAGTACTTC. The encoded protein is CASSQDRGRVGGEQYF.

CDR3 protein: CASSRQGGNIQYF. The CDR3 DNA follows: TGCGCCAGCAGCCGACAGGGAGGAAACATTCAGTACTTC. This chain links TRBV10-2 with TRBJ2-4, with D tentatively TRBD1 (7 bases). The CDR3 is 13 residues long. V gave up 6 bases and J gave up 6 bases, with 12 bases separating them. Germline CDR1 is WSHSY and CDR2 is SAAADI.

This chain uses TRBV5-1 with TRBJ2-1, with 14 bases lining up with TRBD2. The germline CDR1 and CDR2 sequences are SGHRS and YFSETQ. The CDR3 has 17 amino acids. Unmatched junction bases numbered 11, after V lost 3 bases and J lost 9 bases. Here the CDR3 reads CASSSFLTSGGAGEQFF. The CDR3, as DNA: TGCGCCAGCAGCTCATTCCTGACTAGCGGGGGGGCCGGTGAGCAGTTCTTC. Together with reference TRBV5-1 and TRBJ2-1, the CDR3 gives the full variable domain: KAGVTQTPRYLIKTRGQQVTLSCSPISGHRSVSWYQQTPGQGLQFLFEYFSETQRNKGNFPGRFSGRQFSNSRSEMNVSTLELGDSALYLCASSSFLTSGGAGEQFFGPGTRLTVL.

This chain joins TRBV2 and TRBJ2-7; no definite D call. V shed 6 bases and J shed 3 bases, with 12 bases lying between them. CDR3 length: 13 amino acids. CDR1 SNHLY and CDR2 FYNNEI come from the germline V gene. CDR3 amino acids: CASSLSEFYEQYF. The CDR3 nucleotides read TGTGCCAGCAGCCTTAGTGAATTCTACGAGCAGTACTTC.

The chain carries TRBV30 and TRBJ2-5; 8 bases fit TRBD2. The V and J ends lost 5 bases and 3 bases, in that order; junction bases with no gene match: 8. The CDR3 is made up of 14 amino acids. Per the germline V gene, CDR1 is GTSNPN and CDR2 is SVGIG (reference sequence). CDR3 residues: CAWALGGVKETQYF. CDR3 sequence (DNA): TGTGCCTGGGCTCTCGGGGGGGTCAAAGAGACCCAGTACTTC.

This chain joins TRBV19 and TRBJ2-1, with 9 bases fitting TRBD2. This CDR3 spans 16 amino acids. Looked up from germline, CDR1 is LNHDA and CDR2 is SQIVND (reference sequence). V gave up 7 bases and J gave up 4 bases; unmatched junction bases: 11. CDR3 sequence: CASNREAGGRYNEQFF. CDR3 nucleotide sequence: TGTGCCAGTAATAGGGAAGCGGGGGGAAGATACAATGAGCAGTTCTTC.

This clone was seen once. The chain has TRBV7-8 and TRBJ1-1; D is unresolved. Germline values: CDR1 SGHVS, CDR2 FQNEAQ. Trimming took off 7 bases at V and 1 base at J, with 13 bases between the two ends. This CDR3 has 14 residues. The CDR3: CASNRHSENTEAFF. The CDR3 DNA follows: TGTGCCAGCAACCGACACTCAGAGAACACTGAAGCTTTCTTT.

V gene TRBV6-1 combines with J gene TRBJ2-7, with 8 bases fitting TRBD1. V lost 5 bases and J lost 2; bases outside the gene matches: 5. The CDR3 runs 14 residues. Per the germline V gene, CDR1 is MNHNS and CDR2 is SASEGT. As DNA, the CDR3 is TGTGCCAGCAGTTCCAGGACAGGGCCCTACGAGCAGTACTTC. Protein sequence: CASSSRTGPYEQYF.

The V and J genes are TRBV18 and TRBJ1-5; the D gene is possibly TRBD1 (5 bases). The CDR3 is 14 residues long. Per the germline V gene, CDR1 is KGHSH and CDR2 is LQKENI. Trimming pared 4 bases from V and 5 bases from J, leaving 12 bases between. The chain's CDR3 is CASSQPGGDQPQHF. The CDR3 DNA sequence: TGTGCCAGCTCACAACCCGGGGGGGATCAGCCCCAGCATTTT. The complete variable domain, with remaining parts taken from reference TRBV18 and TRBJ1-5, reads NAGVMQNPRHLVRRRGQEARLRCSPMKGHSHVYWYRQLPEEGLKFMVYLQKENIIDESGMPKERFSAEFPKEGPSILRIQQVVRGDSAAYFCASSQPGGDQPQHFGDGTRLSIL.

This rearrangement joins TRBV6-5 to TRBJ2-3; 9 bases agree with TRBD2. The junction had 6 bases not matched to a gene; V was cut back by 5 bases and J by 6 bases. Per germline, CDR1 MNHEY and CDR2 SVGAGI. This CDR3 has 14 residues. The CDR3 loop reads CASSSGGPVDTQYF. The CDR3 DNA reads TGTGCCAGCAGTAGCGGGGGGCCGGTCGATACGCAGTATTTT.

The CDR3 reads CASSSGVGNIQYF. The CDR3 DNA sequence: TGTGCCAGCAGTAGCGGGGTGGGAAACATTCAGTACTTC. The chain couples TRBV6-5 to TRBJ2-4; 7 bases fit TRBD2. The V and J ends lost 5 bases and 6 bases, in that order; junction bases with no gene match: 4. Germline V gives CDR1 MNHEY, CDR2 SVGAGI. The CDR3 sequence is 13 residues long.

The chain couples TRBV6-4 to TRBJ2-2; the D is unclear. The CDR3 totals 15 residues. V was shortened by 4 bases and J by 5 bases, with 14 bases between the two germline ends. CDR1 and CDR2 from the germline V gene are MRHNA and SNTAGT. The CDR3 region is CASSVGPSWTGELFF. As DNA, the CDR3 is TGTGCCAGCAGTGTTGGGCCGAGTTGGACCGGGGAGCTGTTTTTT.

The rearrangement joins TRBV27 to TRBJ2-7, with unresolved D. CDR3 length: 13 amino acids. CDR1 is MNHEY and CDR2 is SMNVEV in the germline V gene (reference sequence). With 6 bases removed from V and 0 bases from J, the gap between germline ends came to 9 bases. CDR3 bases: TGTGCCAGCAGCCTAACCCCCTCCTACGAGCAGTACTTC. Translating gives CASSLTPSYEQYF.

This CDR3 is CASSVGTHGDYGYTF. The CDR3 nucleotides read TGTGCCAGCAGCGTAGGGACCCACGGGGACTATGGCTACACCTTC. The rearrangement links TRBV9 to TRBJ1-2; no reliable D call. The CDR3 has 15 amino acids. Germline values: CDR1 SGDLS, CDR2 YYNGEE. Trimming took off 0 bases at V and 3 bases at J, with 12 bases between the two ends.

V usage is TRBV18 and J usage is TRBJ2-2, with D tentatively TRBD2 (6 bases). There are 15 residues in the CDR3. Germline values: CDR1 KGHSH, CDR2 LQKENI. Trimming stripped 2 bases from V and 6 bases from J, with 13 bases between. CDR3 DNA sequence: TGTGCCAGCTCACCAGAAACGGGAGCGGCCGGGGAGCTGTTTTTT. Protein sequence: CASSPETGAAGELFF.